Listed below are T cell receptor beta chains from one sample, sequenced in a study of cytomegalovirus exposure and HLA in healthy donors. Data came from immunoSEQ multiplex PCR; TCRdb stores just in-frame clones and leaves some out. This sample carries around 160,000 clones, roughly three quarters of them seen once, and the ten largest clones take 6.5% to 7%. Sequenced input: PBMCs. The receptors shown here come from a woman between 40 and 55 years old in good health and CMV-seropositive. The CDR3 runs from the conserved cysteine through the conserved F or W. The D gene is left open where the match is weak. The size entry is marked missing in some rows and otherwise reads once, few, many or a size class.

J gene: TRBJ1-1
D gene: TRBD1
CDR3 length: 12
clone size: NA
V gene: TRBV6-1
CDR3 protein: CASTTGVPEAFF
CDR3 DNA: TGTGCCAGCACCACAGGGGTCCCTGAAGCTTTCTTT

J gene: TRBJ1-1
D gene: TRBD1
CDR3 length: 15
clone size: NA
V gene: TRBV6-1
CDR3 protein: CASSMQGARFNTTIF
CDR3 DNA: TGTGCCAGCAGTATGCAGGGGGCGCGTTTTAACACAACCATCTTT

J gene: TRBJ2-2
D gene: NA
CDR3 length: 11
clone size: NA
V gene: TRBV29-1
CDR3 protein: CSVRGAGELFF
CDR3 DNA: TGCAGCGTTCGCGGGGCCGGGGAGCTGTTTTTT

J gene: TRBJ1-1
D gene: NA
CDR3 length: 15
clone size: NA
V gene: TRBV19
CDR3 protein: CASTSGLLMNTEAFF
CDR3 DNA: TGTGCCAGTACCTCGGGACTCCTAATGAACACTGAAGCTTTCTTT

J gene: TRBJ2-2
D gene: TRBD2
CDR3 length: 15
clone size: NA
V gene: TRBV19
CDR3 protein: CASSPLAGVTGELFF
CDR3 DNA: TGTGCCAGTAGTCCTCTAGCGGGGGTAACCGGGGAGCTGTTTTTT

J gene: TRBJ2-2
D gene: NA
CDR3 length: 15
clone size: NA
V gene: TRBV6-5
CDR3 protein: CASSLRQANTGELFF
CDR3 DNA: TGTGCCAGCAGCCTCCGACAGGCGAACACCGGGGAGCTGTTTTTT

J gene: TRBJ2-5
D gene: TRBD2
CDR3 length: 12
clone size: NA
V gene: TRBV2
CDR3 protein: CASRGLQETQYF
CDR3 DNA: TGTGCCAGCAGGGGACTACAAGAGACCCAGTACTTC

J gene: TRBJ1-2
D gene: NA
CDR3 length: 15
clone size: NA
V gene: TRBV10-3
CDR3 protein: CAISEPLRAEDGYTF
CDR3 DNA: TGTGCCATCAGTGAGCCTCTGAGAGCTGAGGATGGCTACACCTTC

J gene: TRBJ2-1
D gene: TRBD2
CDR3 length: 15
clone size: NA
V gene: TRBV27
CDR3 protein: CATKLAGGVLNEQFF
CDR3 DNA: TGTGCCACCAAGCTAGCGGGGGGGGTTTTGAATGAGCAGTTCTTC

J gene: TRBJ1-2
D gene: NA
CDR3 length: 15
clone size: NA
V gene: TRBV2
CDR3 protein: CASSPGTPGWDGYTF
CDR3 DNA: TGTGCCAGCAGCCCAGGGACTCCCGGTTGGGATGGCTACACCTTC

J gene: TRBJ1-1
D gene: NA
CDR3 length: 15
clone size: NA
V gene: TRBV2
CDR3 protein: CASSEASGGNTEAFF
CDR3 DNA: TGTGCCAGCAGTGAAGCGTCCGGGGGTAACACTGAAGCTTTCTTT

J gene: TRBJ1-5
D gene: TRBD1
CDR3 length: 14
clone size: few
V gene: TRBV6-1
CDR3 protein: CASSNDRDFPPQHF
CDR3 DNA: TGTGCCAGCAGTAACGACAGGGACTTCCCGCCCCAGCATTTT

J gene: TRBJ2-2
D gene: TRBD1
CDR3 length: 15
clone size: NA
V gene: TRBV6-4
CDR3 protein: CASSPGTGNTGELFF
CDR3 DNA: TGTGCCAGCAGTCCCGGGACAGGGAACACCGGGGAGCTGTTTTTT

J gene: TRBJ2-7
D gene: TRBD2
CDR3 length: 13
clone size: NA
V gene: TRBV7-2
CDR3 protein: CASSEGLAYEQYF
CDR3 DNA: TGTGCCAGCAGCGAGGGACTAGCGTACGAGCAGTACTTC

J gene: TRBJ1-1
D gene: NA
CDR3 length: 14
clone size: NA
V gene: TRBV11-1
CDR3 protein: CASSQEDWNTEAFF
CDR3 DNA: TGTGCCAGCAGCCAAGAGGATTGGAACACTGAAGCTTTCTTT

J gene: TRBJ2-1
D gene: TRBD1
CDR3 length: 15
clone size: NA
V gene: TRBV5-4
CDR3 protein: CASSSGQGYVNEQFF
CDR3 DNA: TGTGCCAGCAGCTCGGGACAGGGCTATGTCAATGAGCAGTTCTTC

J gene: TRBJ1-3
D gene: NA
CDR3 length: 14
clone size: NA
V gene: TRBV9
CDR3 protein: CASSVTGAGNTIYF
CDR3 DNA: TGTGCCAGCAGCGTAACGGGTGCTGGAAACACCATATATTTT

J gene: TRBJ2-2
D gene: NA
CDR3 length: 14
clone size: NA
V gene: TRBV21-1
CDR3 protein: CASSQKQYPGELFF
CDR3 DNA: TGTGCCAGCAGCCAGAAACAGTACCCCGGGGAGCTGTTTTTT

J gene: TRBJ2-1
D gene: NA
CDR3 length: 16
clone size: NA
V gene: TRBV6-5
CDR3 protein: CASSYYSGTSYNEQFF
CDR3 DNA: TGTGCCAGCAGCTACTATTCCGGGACAAGTTACAATGAGCAGTTCTTC

J gene: TRBJ2-6
D gene: NA
CDR3 length: 14
clone size: NA
V gene: TRBV30
CDR3 protein: CAWSEGNGANVLTF
CDR3 DNA: TGTGCCTGGAGTGAGGGGAACGGGGCCAACGTCCTGACTTTC

J gene: TRBJ2-1
D gene: TRBD2
CDR3 length: 15
clone size: NA
V gene: TRBV5-1
CDR3 protein: CASSSGLAVGNEQFF
CDR3 DNA: TGCGCCAGCAGCTCGGGACTAGCGGTTGGCAATGAGCAGTTCTTC

J gene: TRBJ2-2
D gene: TRBD2
CDR3 length: 15
clone size: NA
V gene: TRBV29-1
CDR3 protein: CSVGRLAGSTGELFF
CDR3 DNA: TGCAGCGTTGGTCGCCTAGCGGGGAGCACCGGGGAGCTGTTTTTT

J gene: TRBJ1-2
D gene: NA
CDR3 length: 17
clone size: NA
V gene: TRBV28
CDR3 protein: CASNKLFTGPTNYGYTF
CDR3 DNA: TGTGCCAGCAACAAACTTTTTACAGGGCCTACTAACTATGGCTACACCTTC

J gene: TRBJ2-2
D gene: TRBD1
CDR3 length: 15
clone size: NA
V gene: TRBV5-1
CDR3 protein: CASSLGDRDTGELFF
CDR3 DNA: TGCGCCAGCAGCTTGGGGGACAGGGATACCGGGGAGCTGTTTTTT

J gene: TRBJ2-2
D gene: TRBD2
CDR3 length: 19
clone size: NA
V gene: TRBV5-6
CDR3 protein: CASSGSIGYRDYYTGELFF
CDR3 DNA: TGTGCCAGCAGCGGAAGCATCGGGTACCGGGACTACTACACCGGGGAGCTGTTTTTT

J gene: TRBJ1-4
D gene: NA
CDR3 length: 15
clone size: NA
V gene: TRBV6-1
CDR3 protein: CASSEVWGQNEKLFF
CDR3 DNA: TGTGCCAGCAGTGAAGTTTGGGGCCAGAATGAAAAACTGTTTTTT

J gene: TRBJ2-3
D gene: TRBD2
CDR3 length: 15
clone size: NA
V gene: TRBV7-7
CDR3 protein: CASSPQAGGKYTQYF
CDR3 DNA: TGTGCCAGCAGCCCCCAAGCGGGGGGAAAGTATACGCAGTATTTT

J gene: TRBJ1-2
D gene: NA
CDR3 length: 13
clone size: NA
V gene: TRBV6-6
CDR3 protein: CASSPGPNYGYTF
CDR3 DNA: TGTGCCAGCAGTCCAGGCCCTAACTATGGCTACACCTTC

J gene: TRBJ1-1
D gene: TRBD1
CDR3 length: 16
clone size: once
V gene: TRBV5-4
CDR3 protein: CASSLEPGQKNTEAFF
CDR3 DNA: TGTGCCAGCAGCTTGGAACCGGGACAGAAGAACACTGAAGCTTTCTTT

J gene: TRBJ1-2
D gene: TRBD1
CDR3 length: 15
clone size: NA
V gene: TRBV28
CDR3 protein: CASSNPGQGAYGYTF
CDR3 DNA: TGTGCCAGCAGCAACCCGGGACAGGGTGCCTATGGCTACACCTTC

J gene: TRBJ1-1
D gene: NA
CDR3 length: 13
clone size: NA
V gene: TRBV10-1
CDR3 protein: CASTRPGYTEAFF
CDR3 DNA: TGCGCCAGCACACGACCGGGGTACACTGAAGCTTTCTTT

J gene: TRBJ2-7
D gene: NA
CDR3 length: 13
clone size: NA
V gene: TRBV19
CDR3 protein: CASSIEGGYEQYF
CDR3 DNA: TGTGCCAGTAGTATAGAGGGGGGCTACGAGCAGTACTTC

J gene: TRBJ1-2
D gene: NA
CDR3 length: 15
clone size: NA
V gene: TRBV9
CDR3 protein: CASSVATGRDYGYTF
CDR3 DNA: TGTGCCAGCAGCGTAGCTACCGGGAGGGATTATGGCTACACCTTC

J gene: TRBJ2-1
D gene: NA
CDR3 length: 12
clone size: NA
V gene: TRBV7-2
CDR3 protein: CASSPRDNEQFF
CDR3 DNA: TGTGCCAGCAGCCCCCGAGACAATGAGCAGTTCTTC

J gene: TRBJ1-5
D gene: NA
CDR3 length: 15
clone size: NA
V gene: TRBV4-1
CDR3 protein: CASSQEGRGGQPQHF
CDR3 DNA: TGCGCCAGCAGCCAAGAAGGAAGAGGGGGTCAGCCCCAGCATTTT

J gene: TRBJ2-7
D gene: NA
CDR3 length: 14
clone size: NA
V gene: TRBV5-4
CDR3 protein: CTSSPPPDGDEQYF
CDR3 DNA: TGTACCAGCAGCCCTCCTCCCGACGGAGACGAGCAGTACTTC

J gene: TRBJ2-5
D gene: NA
CDR3 length: 12
clone size: few
V gene: TRBV10-3
CDR3 protein: CAISEQRETQYF
CDR3 DNA: TGTGCCATCAGTGAACAGCGGGAGACCCAGTACTTC

J gene: TRBJ1-1
D gene: NA
CDR3 length: 14
clone size: NA
V gene: TRBV10-2
CDR3 protein: CASSAAAVNTEAFF
CDR3 DNA: TGCGCCAGCAGTGCCGCGGCAGTGAACACTGAAGCTTTCTTT

J gene: TRBJ1-1
D gene: NA
CDR3 length: 15
clone size: NA
V gene: TRBV2
CDR3 protein: CASIRQENMNTEAFF
CDR3 DNA: TGTGCCAGCATCAGACAGGAAAACATGAACACTGAAGCTTTCTTT

J gene: TRBJ2-7
D gene: TRBD2
CDR3 length: 15
clone size: NA
V gene: TRBV5-6
CDR3 protein: CASSERAGTVREQYF
CDR3 DNA: TGTGCCAGCAGCGAGAGAGCGGGGACGGTGAGGGAGCAGTACTTC

J gene: TRBJ2-3
D gene: NA
CDR3 length: 14
clone size: NA
V gene: TRBV27
CDR3 protein: CASSSTRGTDTQYF
CDR3 DNA: TGTGCCAGCAGTTCGACTAGGGGCACAGATACGCAGTATTTT

J gene: TRBJ1-1
D gene: NA
CDR3 length: 13
clone size: NA
V gene: TRBV7-9
CDR3 protein: CASSYQGNTEAFF
CDR3 DNA: TGTGCCAGCAGCTATCAGGGGAACACTGAAGCTTTCTTT

J gene: TRBJ1-2
D gene: NA
CDR3 length: 13
clone size: NA
V gene: TRBV6-5
CDR3 protein: CASSRGQIYGYTF
CDR3 DNA: TGTGCCAGCAGCCGAGGACAGATCTATGGCTACACCTTC

J gene: TRBJ1-2
D gene: NA
CDR3 length: 14
clone size: NA
V gene: TRBV6-5
CDR3 protein: CASSYQGINYGYTF
CDR3 DNA: TGTGCCAGCAGTTACCAGGGGATTAACTATGGCTACACCTTC

J gene: TRBJ2-1
D gene: NA
CDR3 length: 12
clone size: once
V gene: TRBV2
CDR3 protein: CASTFSPFEQFF
CDR3 DNA: TGTGCCAGCACTTTTAGCCCATTTGAGCAGTTCTTC

J gene: TRBJ1-1
D gene: NA
CDR3 length: 15
clone size: NA
V gene: TRBV4-1
CDR3 protein: CASSQDSGLNTEAFF
CDR3 DNA: TGCGCCAGCAGCCAAGACTCAGGGTTGAACACTGAAGCTTTCTTT

J gene: TRBJ1-6
D gene: NA
CDR3 length: 13
clone size: few
V gene: TRBV9
CDR3 protein: CASGAGYNSPLHF
CDR3 DNA: TGTGCCAGCGGGGCAGGGTACAATTCACCCCTCCACTTT

J gene: TRBJ2-3
D gene: TRBD2
CDR3 length: 14
clone size: few
V gene: TRBV28
CDR3 protein: CASRRMGGADTQYF
CDR3 DNA: TGTGCCAGCAGAAGGATGGGAGGGGCAGATACGCAGTATTTT

J gene: TRBJ1-1
D gene: NA
CDR3 length: 14
clone size: NA
V gene: TRBV7-2
CDR3 protein: CASSLGAGGGEAFF
CDR3 DNA: TGTGCCAGCAGCTTAGGAGCGGGGGGTGGTGAAGCTTTCTTT

J gene: TRBJ1-1
D gene: NA
CDR3 length: 15
clone size: NA
V gene: TRBV6-5
CDR3 protein: CASSYSGGSDTEAFF
CDR3 DNA: TGTGCCAGCAGTTACTCGGGGGGGTCGGACACTGAAGCTTTCTTT

J gene: TRBJ2-5
D gene: NA
CDR3 length: 16
clone size: once
V gene: TRBV7-9
CDR3 protein: CASSLAGGRKQETQYF
CDR3 DNA: TGTGCCAGCAGCTTAGCGGGGGGGCGAAAACAAGAGACCCAGTACTTC

J gene: TRBJ1-6
D gene: NA
CDR3 length: 18
clone size: NA
V gene: TRBV2
CDR3 protein: CASSEARVPPGGNSPLHF
CDR3 DNA: TGTGCCAGCAGTGAAGCGCGGGTGCCTCCGGGGGGTAATTCACCCCTCCACTTT

J gene: TRBJ2-7
D gene: TRBD1
CDR3 length: 17
clone size: NA
V gene: TRBV7-2
CDR3 protein: CASSLGTGTGSAYEQYF
CDR3 DNA: TGTGCCAGCAGCTTAGGCACCGGGACAGGGTCGGCCTACGAGCAGTACTTC